The sample holds many counts of the clone carrying this T cell receptor (beta chain). This CDR3 is built from 15 residues. Trimming took off 2 bases at V and 3 bases at J, with 14 bases between the two ends. Germline V gene sequence: CDR1 MDHEN, CDR2 SYDVKM. This entry belongs to a study of glioma-infiltrating T cells. Using RNA template, CDR3s of TCR alpha and beta were amplified with iRepertoire arm-PCR. TCRdb itself ran the multiplex PCR reads through MiXCR, one entry per CDR3 protein. The repertoire holds around 390,000 distinct CDR3 sequences, 41% seen once, with around 12% in the top ten. The material sequenced was glioma tissue, nonneoplastic brain tissue, or PBMCs (not recorded which). This chain connects TRBV28 to TRBJ2-7, with D uncertain. The origin of this receptor is a human donor with low-grade glioma or glioblastoma, undergoing nonglioma brain surgery, or in good health (not recorded which). In nucleotides, the CDR3 is TGTGCCAGCAGTTTAATAGGAACTCGCTACTACGAGCAGTACTTC. Translated, it gives CASSLIGTRYYEQYF.